This T cell receptor (beta chain) originates from a study of cytomegalovirus exposure and HLA in healthy donors. Study-level background: Falling in the Caucasian-associated ancestry cluster were about four fifths of approximately 410 genotyped donors. Study-level findings and limits: Other equally common chains were less clonally expanded than HLA-associated TCR beta chains, a later analysis showed. HLA allele associations emerged for roughly 17,000 TCR beta sequences in a later analysis, at 0.05 false discovery rate. Sequencing artifact likely explains a cluster of highly shared sequence variants.

The table lists this clone with a count of one. Its antigen remains unidentified. With 2 bases removed from V and 0 bases from J, the gap between germline ends came to 7 bases. Germline CDR1 reads KGHSH; CDR2 reads LQKENI. The CDR3 consists of 15 residues. Use of 60 Vbeta and 13 Jbeta primers characterized the PCR. The protocol was immunoSEQ multiplex PCR, while the TCRdb copy is restricted to in-frame clones and leaves out a portion. The table records more than 100,000 clones, about four fifths of them present only once. The clonotype comes from a female donor in good health and CMV-seropositive. The sequencing input was PBMCs. The genes are TRBV18 and TRBJ1-4, with D unresolved. The CDR3 reads CASSPTAATNEKLFF. CDR3 bases: TGTGCCAGCTCACCAACAGCCGCAACTAATGAAAAACTGTTTTTT.